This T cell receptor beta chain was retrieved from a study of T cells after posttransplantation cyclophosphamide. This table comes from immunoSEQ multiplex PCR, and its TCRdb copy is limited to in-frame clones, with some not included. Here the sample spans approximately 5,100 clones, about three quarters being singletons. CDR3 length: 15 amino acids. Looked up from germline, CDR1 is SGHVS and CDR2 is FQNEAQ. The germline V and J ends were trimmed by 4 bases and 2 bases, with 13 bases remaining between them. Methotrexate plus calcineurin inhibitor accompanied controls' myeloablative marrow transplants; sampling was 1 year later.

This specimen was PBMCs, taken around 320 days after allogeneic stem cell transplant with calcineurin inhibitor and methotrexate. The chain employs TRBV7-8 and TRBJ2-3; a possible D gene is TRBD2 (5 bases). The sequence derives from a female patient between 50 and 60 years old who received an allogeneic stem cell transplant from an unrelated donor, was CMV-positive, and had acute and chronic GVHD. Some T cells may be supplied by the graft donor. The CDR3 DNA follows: TGTGCCAGCAGCTCCGGGGTAGCTGACACAGATACGCAGTATTTT. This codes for CASSSGVADTDTQYF.